These 15 T cell receptor beta chains share one sample of origin, sequenced in a study of cytomegalovirus exposure and HLA in healthy donors. Data came from immunoSEQ multiplex PCR; TCRdb stores just in-frame clones and leaves some out. The sample has 150,000 to 180,000 clones, around nine tenths seen once. Sequenced: PBMCs. The source is a man in his late teens or twenties in good health and CMV-seropositive.

The rearrangement joins TRBV6-5 to TRBJ1-1, with D possibly being TRBD1 (6 bases). Germline V lookup: CDR1 MNHEY, CDR2 SVGAGI. Between the trimmed V and J ends, which lost 6 bases and 5 bases, there was a span of 19 bases. The length of the CDR3 is 15 residues. The CDR3 loop is CASRGQAQVRTEAFF. CDR3 DNA sequence: TGTGCCAGCAGGGGACAAGCTCAAGTGAGGACTGAAGCTTTCTTT.

This rearrangement joins TRBV5-1 to TRBJ1-1; TRBD1 matches 9 bases. J gave up 3 bases and V 5 bases, and 5 bases lay outside the gene matches. CDR1 and CDR2 from the germline V gene are SGHRS and YFSETQ. The CDR3 is made up of 14 amino acids. DNA of the CDR3: TGCGCCAGCAGAACAGGGGGCTCGGACACTGAAGCTTTCTTT. This gives the protein CASRTGGSDTEAFF.

The rearrangement joins TRBV7-9 to TRBJ1-5; tentatively, D is TRBD1 (6 bases). CDR1 is SEHNR and CDR2 is FQNEAQ in the germline V gene (reference sequence). The V gene lost 8 bases and the J gene lost 6 bases, with 14 bases spanning the gap. This CDR3 is 13 amino acids long. The CDR3 reads CASSRGSSQPQHF. CDR3 nucleotides: TGTGCCAGCTCCAGGGGTAGTAGTCAGCCCCAGCATTTT.

The chain carries TRBV14 and TRBJ2-7; D unresolved. CDR3 length: 15 amino acids. Germline CDR1 reads SGHDN; CDR2 reads FVKESK. Trimming cost V 0 bases and J 2 bases, with 11 bases left between them. The CDR3 loop is CASSQEMGRAYEQYF. The DNA of the CDR3 is TGTGCCAGCAGCCAAGAGATGGGCAGAGCCTACGAGCAGTACTTC.

This CDR3 is CASSLLAGGADTQYF. The CDR3 DNA sequence: TGTGCCAGCAGCCTACTAGCGGGGGGGGCAGATACGCAGTATTTT. The chain recombines TRBV27 with TRBJ2-3; 13 bases match TRBD2. The J segment lost 4 bases and the V segment lost 6 bases, leaving 4 bases of the junction unmatched. The CDR3 is 15 residues long. Germline V gene lookup returns CDR1 MNHEY and CDR2 SMNVEV (reference sequence).

The rearrangement uses TRBV4-1 and TRBJ2-3; 12 bases align to TRBD1. Germline trimming cut 0 bases from V and 5 bases from J; bases unmatched to any gene: 12. Germline V lookup: CDR1 MGHRA, CDR2 YSYEKL. CDR3 length equals 19 residues. CDR3 protein: CASSQDFGTGGAYRDTQYF. The CDR3 nucleotides read TGCGCCAGCAGCCAAGATTTCGGGACAGGGGGCGCGTATAGAGATACGCAGTATTTT.

In regard to this clone: A much larger clone is a single base away; this may be a read error. The chain employs TRBV7-8 and TRBJ2-7, with 7 positions matching TRBD1. Per germline, CDR1 SGHVS and CDR2 FQNEAQ. Trimming took 4 bases from V and 1 from J; bases not matched to a gene: 4. CDR3 size: 14 residues. CDR3 loop: CASSSGTASYEQYF. The CDR3, as DNA: TGTGCCAGCAGCTCGGGGACAGCGTCCTACGAGCAGTACTTC. Filled out from reference TRBV7-8 and TRBJ2-7, the complete variable domain reads GAGVSQSPRYKVAKRGQDVALRCDPISGHVSLFWYQQALGQGPEFLTYFQNEAQLDKSGLPSDRFFAERPEGSVSTLKIQRTQQEDSAVYLCASSSGTASYEQYFGPGTRLTVT.

This clone was detected only a few times. V and J are TRBV14 and TRBJ2-3; D is perhaps TRBD2 (6 bases). Germline V gene data show CDR1 as SGHDN and CDR2 as FVKESK. Trimming took off 4 bases at V and 1 base at J, with 12 bases between the two ends. The length of the CDR3 is 15 residues. The CDR3 DNA follows: TGTGCCAGCAGCCTTCTAGCGTTGGGCACAGATACGCAGTATTTT. It codes for CASSLLALGTDTQYF.

The chain combines TRBV5-1 with TRBJ2-5; 8 positions match TRBD1. Germline CDR1 is SGHRS and CDR2 is YFSETQ. The junction had 6 bases not matched to a gene; V was cut back by 6 bases and J by 5 bases. The CDR3 has 13 residues. The CDR3 DNA is TGCGCCAGCACCCCAGGGGGCGCGGAGACCCAGTACTTC. It specifies CASTPGGAETQYF.

V usage is TRBV5-1 and J usage is TRBJ2-5; 8 nucleotides align to TRBD2. The J segment lost 4 bases and the V segment lost 4 bases, leaving 9 bases of the junction unmatched. This CDR3 has 15 residues. Germline V lookup: CDR1 SGHRS, CDR2 YFSETQ. DNA of the CDR3: TGCGCCAGCAGCGATCACGGGACTAGGGGAGAGACCCAGTACTTC. It translates to CASSDHGTRGETQYF. Full variable domain (remainder filled in from reference TRBV5-1 and TRBJ2-5): KAGVTQTPRYLIKTRGQQVTLSCSPISGHRSVSWYQQTPGQGLQFLFEYFSETQRNKGNFPGRFSGRQFSNSRSEMNVSTLELGDSALYLCASSDHGTRGETQYFGPGTRLLVL.

The V call is TRBV2, the J call TRBJ2-7; D is perhaps TRBD2 (9 bases). CDR3 size: 17 residues. V was trimmed by 6 bases and J by 4 bases, leaving 25 bases between them. Germline lookup yields CDR1 SNHLY and CDR2 FYNNEI. The CDR3 here is CASSKTGALAGGYEQYF. CDR3 sequence (DNA): TGTGCCAGCAGCAAGACAGGGGCGTTGGCGGGAGGGTACGAGCAGTACTTC.

This clone was found a few times. The V and J genes are TRBV6-5 and TRBJ1-6; TRBD1 might be the D (6 bases). CDR1 and CDR2 (germline): MNHEY, SVGAGI. Trimming removed 6 bases from V and 8 bases from J, with 17 bases in between. This CDR3 has 15 amino acids. In DNA, the CDR3 is TGTGCCAGCAGCCATGGCGGACAGCTACATTCACCCCTCCACTTT. Translation gives CASSHGGQLHSPLHF.

V usage is TRBV4-3 and J usage is TRBJ2-1; 9 bases map to TRBD2. The V segment lost 0 bases and the J segment 2 bases; nucleotides outside the gene matches: 5. Germline V gives CDR1 LGHNA, CDR2 YSLEER. CDR3 length: 17 amino acids. The chain's CDR3 is CASSQEAAGGPYNEQFF. The CDR3 DNA sequence: TGCGCCAGCAGCCAAGAGGCAGCGGGGGGTCCCTACAATGAGCAGTTCTTC.

This clone was observed a single time. V gene TRBV27 combines with J gene TRBJ2-2; TRBD2 agrees at 10 bases. The CDR3 has 17 amino acids. Germline CDR1 MNHEY, CDR2 SMNVEV (reference sequence). The V gene end was trimmed by 4 bases and the J gene end by 7 bases; junction bases not matched to a gene: 12. CDR3 nucleotide sequence: TGTGCCAGCAGTTGGGGACAGAGTCTAGCGGGGGTCGGGGAGCTGTTTTTT. This encodes CASSWGQSLAGVGELFF.

This chain connects TRBV7-6 to TRBJ2-1; weak D call: TRBD2 (6 bases). Trimming cost V 3 bases and J 2 bases, with 11 bases left between them. This CDR3 has 15 residues. Per germline, CDR1 SGHVS and CDR2 FNYEAQ. Here the CDR3 reads CASSLGGGAYNEQFF. The CDR3 DNA is TGTGCCAGCAGCTTGGGCGGAGGGGCCTACAATGAGCAGTTCTTC.